A selection of T cell receptor beta chains follows, all from one sample in a study of T cell changes during pregnancy in multiple sclerosis. Clones were read by immunoSEQ multiplex PCR, and TCRdb kept only the in-frame ones, dropping some. This sample carries about 100,000 clones, more than 80% of them seen once, and the ten largest clones take around 1.2%. Specimen: peripheral blood, collected in the second trimester of pregnancy. The receptors were gathered from a female donor with multiple sclerosis, enrolled in a pregnancy study. Each CDR3 is given with its conserved first and last residue.

V gene,J gene,CDR3 protein
TRBV7-8,TRBJ1-5,CASSPRQGSQPQHF
TRBV6-1,TRBJ2-3,CASSATLADTQYF
TRBV27,TRBJ2-1,CASSHPPRRPEYNEQFF
TRBV7-8,TRBJ2-3,CASSPGQGEDTQYF
TRBV28,TRBJ2-7,CASTFGYRGSYEQYF
TRBV9,TRBJ2-1,CASSPQGAKVNEQFF
TRBV12-2,TRBJ2-1,CASRSSGRLPIEQFF
TRBV7-9,TRBJ1-2,CASSLGQSYGYTF
TRBV7-9,TRBJ1-2,CASSQQGYGYTF
TRBV6-1,TRBJ1-1,CASSEYGQMNTEAFF
TRBV29-1,TRBJ2-1,CSVSVAGVQWNEQFF
TRBV9,TRBJ2-2,CASSGPLAGVSRELFF
TRBV6-5,TRBJ2-7,CASSRTGSYEQYF
TRBV5-4,TRBJ1-1,CAPSSGGVGEAFF
TRBV27,TRBJ1-1,CASSYRAGPSIFLIGEAFF
TRBV18,TRBJ1-4,CASSGATAATNEKLFF
TRBV11-1,TRBJ2-1,CASSLARAPRGNEQFF
TRBV6-1,TRBJ1-5,CASSAGTNNQPQHF
TRBV18,TRBJ1-1,CASSPQRVMNTEAFF
TRBV11-2,TRBJ1-1,CASSLGEGVNTEAFF
TRBV4-1,TRBJ2-7,CASSQGDMGFILGGGGEQYF
TRBV4-1,TRBJ1-1,CASSPLNRGAEAFF
TRBV18,TRBJ2-5,CASSPGLAPQETQYF
TRBV6-4,TRBJ1-5,CASSPTGGGGQPQHF